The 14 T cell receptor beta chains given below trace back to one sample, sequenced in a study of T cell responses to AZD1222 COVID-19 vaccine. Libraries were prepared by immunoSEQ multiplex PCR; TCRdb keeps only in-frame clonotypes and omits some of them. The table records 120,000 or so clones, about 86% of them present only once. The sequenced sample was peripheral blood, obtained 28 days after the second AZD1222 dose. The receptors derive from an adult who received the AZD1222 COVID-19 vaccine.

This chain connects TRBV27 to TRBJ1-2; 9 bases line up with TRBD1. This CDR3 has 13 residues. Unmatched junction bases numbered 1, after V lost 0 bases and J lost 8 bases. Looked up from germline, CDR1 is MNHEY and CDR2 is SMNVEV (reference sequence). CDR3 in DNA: TGTGCCAGCAGTTTATCGGGGACAGGGGGCTACACCTTC. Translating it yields CASSLSGTGGYTF.

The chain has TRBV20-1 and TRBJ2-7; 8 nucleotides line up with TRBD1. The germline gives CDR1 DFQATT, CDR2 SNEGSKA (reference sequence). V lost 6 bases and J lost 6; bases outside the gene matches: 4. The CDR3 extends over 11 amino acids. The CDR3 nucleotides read TGCAGTGCCGACAGGGGTTTCGAGCAGTACTTC. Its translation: CSADRGFEQYF.

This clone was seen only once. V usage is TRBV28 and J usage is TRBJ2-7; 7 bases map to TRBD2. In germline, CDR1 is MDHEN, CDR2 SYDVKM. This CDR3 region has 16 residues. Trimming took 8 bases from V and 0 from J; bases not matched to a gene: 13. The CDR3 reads CASLGSSGTSSYEQYF. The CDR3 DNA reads TGTGCCAGCTTGGGGTCTAGCGGTACGAGCTCCTACGAGCAGTACTTC.

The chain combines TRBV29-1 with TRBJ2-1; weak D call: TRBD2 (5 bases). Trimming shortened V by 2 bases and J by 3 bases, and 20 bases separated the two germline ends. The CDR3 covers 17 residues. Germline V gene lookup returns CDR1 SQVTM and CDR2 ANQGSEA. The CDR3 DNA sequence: TGCAGCGTTGAACCAAGCGGCAAGTCGGGATACTACAATGAGCAGTTCTTC. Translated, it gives CSVEPSGKSGYYNEQFF.

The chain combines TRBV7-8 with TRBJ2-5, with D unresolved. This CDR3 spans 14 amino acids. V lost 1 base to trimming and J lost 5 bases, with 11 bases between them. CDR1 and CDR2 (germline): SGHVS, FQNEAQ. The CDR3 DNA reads TGTGCCAGCAGCTTAGGACCCTGGGCTGAGACCCAGTACTTC. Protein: CASSLGPWAETQYF.

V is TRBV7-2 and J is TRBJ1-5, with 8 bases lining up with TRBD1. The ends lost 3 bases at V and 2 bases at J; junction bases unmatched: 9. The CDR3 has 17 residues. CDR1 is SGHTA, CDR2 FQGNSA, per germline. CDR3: CASSFGVDRGGNQPQHF. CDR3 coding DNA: TGTGCCAGCAGCTTCGGAGTCGACAGGGGAGGCAATCAGCCCCAGCATTTT.

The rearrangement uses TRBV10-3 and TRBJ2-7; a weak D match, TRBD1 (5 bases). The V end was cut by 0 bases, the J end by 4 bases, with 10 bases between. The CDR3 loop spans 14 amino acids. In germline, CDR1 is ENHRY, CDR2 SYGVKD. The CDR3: CAISESGQGYEQYF. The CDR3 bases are TGTGCCATCAGTGAGTCAGGCCAGGGATACGAGCAGTACTTC.

The CDR3 sequence: CASSARDRGRNTIYF. The CDR3 bases are TGTGCCAGCAGCGCACGGGACAGGGGGCGAAACACCATATATTTT. The chain is built from TRBV3-1 (or the pseudogene TRBV3-2) and TRBJ1-3, with 12 nucleotides matching TRBD1. Germline V gene data show CDR1 as LGHDT and CDR2 as YNNKEL (reference sequence). The ends lost 5 bases at V and 5 bases at J; junction bases unmatched: 4. The CDR3 is made up of 15 amino acids.

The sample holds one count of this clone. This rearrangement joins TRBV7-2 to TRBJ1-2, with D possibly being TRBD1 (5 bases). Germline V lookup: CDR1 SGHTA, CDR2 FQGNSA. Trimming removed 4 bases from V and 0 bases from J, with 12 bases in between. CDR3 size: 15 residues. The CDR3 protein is CASSSRDRTNYGYTF. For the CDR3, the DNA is TGTGCCAGCAGCTCGCGGGACCGAACTAACTATGGCTACACCTTC.

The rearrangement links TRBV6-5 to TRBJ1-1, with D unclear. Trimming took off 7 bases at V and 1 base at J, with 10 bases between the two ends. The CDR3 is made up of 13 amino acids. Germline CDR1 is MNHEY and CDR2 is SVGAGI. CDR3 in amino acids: CASKVDPNTEAFF. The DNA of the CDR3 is TGTGCCAGCAAGGTAGACCCGAACACTGAAGCTTTCTTT.

As DNA, the CDR3 is TGCGCCAGCAGCCCGGACGGTCCTAACTATGGCTACACCTTC. It specifies CASSPDGPNYGYTF. This sequence joins TRBV5-1 and TRBJ1-2; D not certain. Germline V gene sequence: CDR1 SGHRS, CDR2 YFSETQ. V lost 4 bases and J lost 0, with 10 bases in between. The CDR3 consists of 14 residues.

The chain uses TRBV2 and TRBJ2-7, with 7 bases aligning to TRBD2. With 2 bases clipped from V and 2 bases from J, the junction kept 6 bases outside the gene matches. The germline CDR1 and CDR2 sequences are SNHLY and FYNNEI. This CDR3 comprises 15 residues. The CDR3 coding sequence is TGTGCCAGCAGTGAAAGGGCGGGAGACCCCTACGAGCAGTACTTC. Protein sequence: CASSERAGDPYEQYF. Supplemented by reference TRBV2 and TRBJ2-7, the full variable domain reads EPEVTQTPSHQVTQMGQEVILRCVPISNHLYFYWYRQILGQKVEFLVSFYNNEISEKSEIFDDQFSVERPDGSNFTLKIRSTKLEDSAMYFCASSERAGDPYEQYFGPGTRLTVT.

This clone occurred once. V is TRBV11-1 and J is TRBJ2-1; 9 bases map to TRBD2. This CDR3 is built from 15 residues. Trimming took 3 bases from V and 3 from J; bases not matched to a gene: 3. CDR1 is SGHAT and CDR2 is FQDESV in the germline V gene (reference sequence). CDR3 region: CASSLIAGDYNEQFF. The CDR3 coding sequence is TGTGCCAGCAGCTTGATAGCGGGGGACTACAATGAGCAGTTCTTC.

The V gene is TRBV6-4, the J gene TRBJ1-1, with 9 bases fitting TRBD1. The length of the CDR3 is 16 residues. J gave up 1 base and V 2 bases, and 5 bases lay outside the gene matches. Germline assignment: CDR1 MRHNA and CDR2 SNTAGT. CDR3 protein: CASSDGRGQGNTEAFF. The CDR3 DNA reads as TGTGCCAGCAGTGACGGGAGGGGACAGGGGAACACTGAAGCTTTCTTT.